This entry concerns a single T cell receptor beta chain. This record belongs to a study of blood T cell repertoires in COVID-19. Looking at the study overall: The analysed material was cDNA or gDNA that came from T cells, B-cell-depleted T cells, or PBMCs.

The authors' processing: Counts of nucleated cells, estimated from reference gene primer amplification, were obtained. The protocol was immunoSEQ multiplex PCR, while the TCRdb copy is restricted to in-frame clones and leaves out a portion. V, J and clone size derive from that table, while D and trimming were established from the DNA sequence. Among 300,000 to 400,000 clones, 80% to 90% were seen once, and the ten largest hold roughly 8.9%. V gave up 6 bases and J gave up 6 bases; unmatched junction bases: 11. Germline assignment: CDR1 WNHNN and CDR2 SYGVQD (reference sequence). This CDR3 comprises 17 residues.

The receptor was derived from a man under 40 with COVID-19, enrolled during active disease. The chain is built from TRBV10-1 and TRBJ2-1; 13 bases fit TRBD2. Sequenced input: peripheral blood. The CDR3 DNA follows: TGCGCCAGCAGGTTTCCACTAGCGGGAGGGCAAGGCAATGAGCAGTTCTTC. Its translation is CASRFPLAGGQGNEQFF.